This T cell receptor (beta chain) was observed in a study of shared clonotypes between healthy human individuals. Study overall: Ranging from 18 to 49 in age, donors were a couple of women and three men. Each donor's CD8 memory used one plate, CD8 naive two, each CD4 subset three.

Note on this clone: No antigen is known for it.

Data came from immunoSEQ multiplex PCR; TCRdb stores just in-frame clones and leaves some out. The table shows 2 million to 3 million clones, with under 95% occurring only once. General observations from the study: Generation of non-shared clonotypes was less probable than generation of clonotypes shared by all four donors.

This sequence was found in a man between 18 and 29 years old in good health. Some clones in this sample may be carry-over from other donors' samples. The sample was naive CD4+ T cells from PBMCs. Subset: CD45RA+ positively selected.

This CDR3 reads CASRGQGNRAELFF. The CDR3 coding sequence is TGTGCCAGCAGGGGACAGGGTAACCGGGCGGAGCTGTTTTTT. The rearrangement uses TRBV2 and TRBJ2-2; 9 bases agree with TRBD1. In germline, CDR1 is SNHLY, CDR2 FYNNEI. J gave up 10 bases and V 6 bases, and 9 bases lay outside the gene matches. The CDR3 consists of 14 residues.